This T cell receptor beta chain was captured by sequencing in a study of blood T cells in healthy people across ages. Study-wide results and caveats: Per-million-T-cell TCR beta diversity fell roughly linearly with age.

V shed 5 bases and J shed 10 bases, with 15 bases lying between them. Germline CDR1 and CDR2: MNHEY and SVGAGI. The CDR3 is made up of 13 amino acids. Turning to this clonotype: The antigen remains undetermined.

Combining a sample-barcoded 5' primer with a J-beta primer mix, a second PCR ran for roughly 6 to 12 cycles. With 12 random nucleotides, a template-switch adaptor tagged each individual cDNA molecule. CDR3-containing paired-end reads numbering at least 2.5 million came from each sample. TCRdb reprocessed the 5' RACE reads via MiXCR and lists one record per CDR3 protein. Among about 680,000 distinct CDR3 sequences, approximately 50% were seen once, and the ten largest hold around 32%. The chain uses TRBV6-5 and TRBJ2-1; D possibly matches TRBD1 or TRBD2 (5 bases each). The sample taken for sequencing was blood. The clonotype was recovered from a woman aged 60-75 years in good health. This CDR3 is CASSPGTSGEQFF. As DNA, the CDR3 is TGTGCCAGCAGTCCCGGGACCAGCGGAGAGCAGTTCTTC.